This entry lists 24 T cell receptor beta chains sequenced from one sample in a study of T-cell memory formation after mild COVID-19. TCRdb re-analysed the 5' RACE reads in MiXCR, keeping a single row per CDR3 protein. The profile shows around 340,000 distinct CDR3 sequences, roughly an eighth of them singletons. The sample was PBMCs or a T cell subset sorted from them (not recorded which). The origin of the receptors is a man aged 18-30 years who had mild COVID-19 (a few samples of this study predate the infection). Cell type and time point are not known.

The chain uses TRBV12-3 or TRBV12-4 and TRBJ1-5; TRBD1 agrees at 7 bases. The CDR3 spans 14 residues. V gave up 7 bases and J gave up 7 bases; unmatched junction bases: 10. The CDR3 reads CASTQQGPRQPQHF. CDR3 nucleotide sequence: TGTGCCAGCACCCAACAGGGGCCTCGACAGCCCCAGCATTTT.

With regard to this clonotype: One end of the junction is discordant with germline, which a read error may explain. This chain connects TRBV4-1 to TRBJ1-1, with TRBD1 as a possible D gene (5 bases). The CDR3 sequence is 20 residues long. Germline V gives CDR1 MGHRA, CDR2 YSYEKL. CDR3 coding DNA: TGCGCCAGCAGCCAAGAACTCCCCCCCATATGGAGGGGCGAGAACTCTGAAGCTTTCTTT. It codes for CASSQELPPIWRGENSEAFF.

This clonotype turned up a few times. The chain uses TRBV7-3 and TRBJ1-1; 8 bases line up with TRBD1. The length of the CDR3 is 14 residues. CDR1 is SGHTA and CDR2 is FQGTGA in the germline V gene. After removal of 4 bases from V and 4 bases from J, the junction contained 5 bases not matched to a gene. CDR3 DNA: TGTGCCAGCAGCTCGACAGGGGTAACCACTGAAGCTTTCTTT. This encodes CASSSTGVTTEAFF.

The table lists this clonotype with a few counts. The rearrangement links TRBV29-1 to TRBJ1-4; D remains unclear. This CDR3 comprises 11 residues. CDR1 and CDR2 from the germline V gene are SQVTM and ANQGSEA. The ends were cut back, 4 bases at V and 4 bases at J, with 4 bases in the middle. CDR3 region: CSVGNNEKLFF. CDR3 in DNA: TGCAGCGTTGGAAATAATGAAAAACTGTTTTTT.

The chain employs TRBV6-2 or TRBV6-3 and TRBJ1-5; 7 bases fit TRBD1. The J segment lost 4 bases and the V segment lost 6 bases, leaving 12 bases of the junction unmatched. Germline CDR1 is MNHEY and CDR2 is SVGEGT. The CDR3 sequence is 16 residues long. CDR3 loop: CASRADRVMMNQPQHF. CDR3 coding DNA: TGTGCCAGCAGAGCAGACAGGGTAATGATGAATCAGCCCCAGCATTTT.

J is TRBJ2-4 and V is TRBV19; weak D call: TRBD2 (6 bases). CDR1 and CDR2 from the germline V gene are LNHDA and SQIVND (reference sequence). This CDR3 region has 14 residues. With 6 bases removed from V and 4 bases from J, the gap between germline ends came to 13 bases. This CDR3 is CASRTPGGKNIQYF. In nucleotides, the CDR3 is TGTGCCAGTAGAACCCCCGGGGGTAAAAACATTCAGTACTTC. The whole variable domain, filled in from reference TRBV19 and TRBJ2-4, reads DGGITQSPKYLFRKEGQNVTLSCEQNLNHDAMYWYRQDPGQGLRLIYYSQIVNDFQKGDIAEGYSVSREKKESFPLTVTSAQKNPTAFYLCASRTPGGKNIQYFGAGTRLSVL.

This clonotype turned up a few times. The J gene is TRBJ2-1, the V gene TRBV18; 9 bases align to TRBD2. This CDR3 has 14 residues. The ends lost 3 bases at V and 10 bases at J; junction bases unmatched: 7. Germline V gene sequence: CDR1 KGHSH, CDR2 LQKENI. CDR3 in amino acids: CASSPLRGGPEQFF. CDR3 sequence (DNA): TGTGCCAGCTCACCCCTGCGGGGGGGCCCCGAGCAGTTCTTC.

The chain combines TRBV7-7 with TRBJ2-1; 9 bases map to TRBD1. The germline V gene encodes CDR1 SSHAT and CDR2 FNYEAQ (reference sequence). After removal of 5 bases from V and 9 bases from J, the junction contained 5 bases not matched to a gene. This CDR3 is built from 13 residues. The CDR3 is CASSRQGDGEQFF. CDR3 sequence (DNA): TGTGCCAGCAGCCGACAGGGGGACGGTGAGCAGTTCTTC.

This clonotype turned up a few times. CDR3: CASSFGLAGGLGEQFF. CDR3 DNA: TGTGCCAGCAGCTTCGGACTAGCGGGGGGTCTCGGTGAGCAGTTCTTC. V is TRBV9 and J is TRBJ2-1; 14 nucleotides agree with TRBD2. The CDR3 is 16 residues long. V shed 4 bases, J shed 9 bases, and the junction held 9 bases outside the gene matches. Germline V lookup: CDR1 SGDLS, CDR2 YYNGEE.

This clonotype was seen a few times. The rearrangement uses TRBV4-2 and TRBJ1-5; 7 bases line up with TRBD1. J lost 7 bases, V lost 0 bases, and 6 bases had no gene match. CDR1 LGHNA and CDR2 YNFKEQ come from the germline V gene. The CDR3 covers 15 residues. CDR3 protein: CASSQDDRVWQPQHF. As DNA, the CDR3 is TGTGCCAGCAGCCAAGACGACAGGGTTTGGCAGCCCCAGCATTTT.

This clonotype was observed a handful of times. The chain couples TRBV18 to TRBJ1-1, with 7 positions matching TRBD1. CDR1 is KGHSH, CDR2 LQKENI, per germline. This CDR3 comprises 14 residues. With V trimmed by 5 bases and J by 5 bases, 8 bases remained unmatched. In DNA, the CDR3 is TGTGCCAGCTCAGAATCCTACAGGGGTACTGAAGCTTTCTTT. Amino acid sequence: CASSESYRGTEAFF.

The chain couples TRBV7-9 to TRBJ2-5; TRBD1 aligns across 8 bases. J was trimmed by 1 base and V by 1 base; bases with no gene match: 2. This CDR3 region has 15 residues. Germline CDR1 SEHNR, CDR2 FQNEAQ (reference sequence). CDR3 amino acids: CASSLEQGVQETQYF. The CDR3 DNA is TGTGCCAGCAGCTTAGAACAGGGGGTCCAAGAGACCCAGTACTTC.

The V gene is TRBV7-3, the J gene TRBJ2-2, with TRBD1 matching over 9 bases. The germline CDR1 and CDR2 sequences are SGHTA and FQGTGA. J lost 9 bases, V lost 5 bases, and 4 bases had no gene match. The CDR3 extends over 13 amino acids. CDR3 protein: CASSPGQGRELFF. The CDR3 nucleotides are TGTGCCAGCAGCCCGGGACAGGGAAGGGAGCTGTTTTTT.

This chain joins TRBV6-5 and TRBJ1-1; 9 bases are a match to TRBD1. Looked up from germline, CDR1 is MNHEY and CDR2 is SVGAGI. After removal of 4 bases from V and 4 bases from J, the junction contained 7 bases not matched to a gene. The CDR3 is made up of 15 amino acids. CDR3 loop: CASSFSGQGSTEAFF. DNA for the CDR3: TGTGCCAGCAGTTTCTCGGGACAGGGAAGCACTGAAGCTTTCTTT.

There are a few counts of this clonotype. The gene calls are TRBV12-3 or TRBV12-4 and TRBJ2-5; 8 bases fit TRBD1. The CDR3 runs to 13 residues. V was clipped by 5 bases and J by 3 bases; unmatched bases: 2. CDR3 sequence reads: CASSQGQEETQYF. As DNA, the CDR3 is TGTGCCAGCAGTCAGGGACAGGAAGAGACCCAGTACTTC.

This clonotype was counted a few times. The gene calls are TRBV6-2 or TRBV6-3 and TRBJ2-7; D not resolved. Trimming took 0 bases from V and 1 from J, leaving 10 bases between them. The CDR3 is 15 amino acids. From germline, CDR1 is MNHEY and CDR2 SVGEGT. The CDR3 DNA reads TGTGCCAGCAGTTACTCGAGAGTCCAGTCCTACGAGCAGTACTTC. It codes for CASSYSRVQSYEQYF.

This clonotype came up a few times. The V call is TRBV5-4, the J call TRBJ2-3; a weak D match, TRBD2 (6 bases). The CDR3 totals 15 residues. Trimming pared 4 bases from V and 3 bases from J, leaving 15 bases between. Looked up from germline, CDR1 is SGHNT and CDR2 is YYREEE (reference sequence). The CDR3 DNA reads as TGTGCCAGCAGCCTCGGGGGAGTAAGGACAGATACGCAGTATTTT. The encoded protein is CASSLGGVRTDTQYF.

There are a few counts of this clonotype. The rearrangement uses TRBV18 and TRBJ1-4; D is uncertain. Germline CDR1 is KGHSH and CDR2 is LQKENI. The ends were cut back, 6 bases at V and 8 bases at J, with 19 bases in the middle. The CDR3 length is 15 residues. This chain's CDR3 is CASSFRRESVEKLFF. In DNA form, the CDR3 reads TGTGCCAGCTCCTTCCGGAGGGAATCTGTGGAAAAACTGTTTTTT.

This clonotype was detected a few times. This sequence joins TRBV6-2 or TRBV6-3 and TRBJ2-7, with 7 bases lining up with TRBD2. Germline-derived CDR1 and CDR2 are MNHEY and SVGEGT. V was pared by 6 bases and J by 2 bases, with 1 base of the junction left unmatched. The CDR3 runs 12 residues. The CDR3 DNA is TGTGCCAGCAGCCGGGGGGCCTACGAGCAGTACGTC. It codes for CASSRGAYEQYV.

The chain is built from TRBV10-1 and TRBJ1-1; a weak D match, TRBD1 (6 bases). V dropped 6 bases and J dropped 4 bases, with 12 bases sitting between them. This CDR3 has 13 residues. Germline V lookup: CDR1 WNHNN, CDR2 SYGVQD (reference sequence). Here the CDR3 DNA reads TGCGCCAGCAGACAGGGAGGCGGCACTGAAGCTTTCTTT. Translated: CASRQGGGTEAFF.

This clonotype has only a few counts. J is TRBJ2-3 and V is TRBV10-3; no definite D call. CDR3 length: 12 amino acids. Trimming stripped 3 bases from V and 2 bases from J, with 3 bases between. Germline values: CDR1 ENHRY, CDR2 SYGVKD. This CDR3 reads CAISEDTDTQYF. CDR3 coding DNA: TGTGCCATCAGTGAAGACACAGATACGCAGTATTTT.

V is TRBV18 and J is TRBJ2-7, with a possible D match to TRBD2 (6 bases). V dropped 3 bases and J dropped 6 bases, with 24 bases sitting between them. Germline CDR1 KGHSH, CDR2 LQKENI. This CDR3 has 17 residues. In nucleotides, the CDR3 is TGTGCCAGCTCACCCAGTCAACTAGGGGTCACGGAGGGCGAGCAGTACTTC. Its protein is CASSPSQLGVTEGEQYF. The whole variable domain, filled in from reference TRBV18 and TRBJ2-7, reads NAGVMQNPRHLVRRRGQEARLRCSPMKGHSHVYWYRQLPEEGLKFMVYLQKENIIDESGMPKERFSAEFPKEGPSILRIQQVVRGDSAAYFCASSPSQLGVTEGEQYFGPGTRLTVT.

This clonotype turned up a few times. For the CDR3, the DNA is TGTGCCAGCAGTTCATCCGGAAGCTCTGGGGCCAACGTCCTGACTTTC. This sequence encodes CASSSSGSSGANVLTF. The chain links TRBV6-2 or TRBV6-3 to TRBJ2-6; no clear D. Deletions cut 4 bases from V and 0 bases from J, with 10 bases between. The germline CDR1 and CDR2 sequences are MNHEY and SVGEGT. The CDR3 consists of 16 residues.

V usage is TRBV20-1 and J usage is TRBJ1-1; TRBD1 matches 8 bases. Germline CDR1 and CDR2: DFQATT and SNEGSKA (reference sequence). With 0 bases clipped from V and 4 bases from J, the junction kept 7 bases outside the gene matches. The CDR3 runs to 15 residues. CDR3 protein: CSARDPTGAGTEAFF. The CDR3, as DNA: TGCAGTGCTAGAGACCCGACAGGGGCAGGCACTGAAGCTTTCTTT.